This T cell receptor (beta chain) is from a study of T cells in Graves' hyperthyroidism and ophthalmopathy. General study findings and limits: Separation of ophthalmopathy from stable hyperthyroidism was achieved by a 13 V-J model.

This clonotype was seen only a few times. Its antigen remains unidentified. V gave up 7 bases and J gave up 5 bases, with 9 bases separating them. This CDR3 is built from 10 residues. Germline assignment: CDR1 SQVTM and CDR2 ANQGSEA. Regions amplified from RNA transcripts were the TCR beta CDR3 regions. Using the HTBI primer set, a first-round RT-PCR was run on the TCR CDR3. TCRdb fed the multiplex PCR reads into MiXCR, producing one record per CDR3 protein. There are fewer than 800,000 distinct CDR3 sequences in the sample; over 15% occur only once, and under 10% lies in the top ten. Exclusion criteria comprised uncontrolled infection, other autoimmune disease, pregnancy or lactation. Thyroid ultrasound and orbital computed tomography, with clinical symptoms and serum thyroxine and TRAb, informed diagnoses. Cells are PBMCs isolated from over 7.5 ml of fresh blood.

Sequencing input: blood. This clonotype was sampled from a man younger than 35 with Graves' hyperthyroidism. This chain links TRBV29-1 with TRBJ2-7, with a tentative D call TRBD1 (5 bases). Here the CDR3 DNA reads TGCAGCGCCAGGGATGACGAGCAGTACTTC. Protein product: CSARDDEQYF.